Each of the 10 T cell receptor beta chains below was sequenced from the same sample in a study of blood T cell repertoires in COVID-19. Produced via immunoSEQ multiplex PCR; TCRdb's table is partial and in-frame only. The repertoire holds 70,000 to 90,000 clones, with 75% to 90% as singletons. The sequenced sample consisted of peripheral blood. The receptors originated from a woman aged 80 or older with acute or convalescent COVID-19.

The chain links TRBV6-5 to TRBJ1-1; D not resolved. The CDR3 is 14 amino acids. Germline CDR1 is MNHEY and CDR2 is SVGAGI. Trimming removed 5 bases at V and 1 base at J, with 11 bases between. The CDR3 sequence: CASSRLEGNTEAFF. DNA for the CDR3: TGTGCCAGCAGTCGTCTGGAGGGGAACACTGAAGCTTTCTTT.

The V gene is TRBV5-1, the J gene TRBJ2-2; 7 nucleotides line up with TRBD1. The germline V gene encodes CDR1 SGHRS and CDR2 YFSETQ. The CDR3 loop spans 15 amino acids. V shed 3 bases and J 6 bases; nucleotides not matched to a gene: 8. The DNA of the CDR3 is TGCGCCAGCAGCTCAGACAGGGTTGGCGCCGGGGAGCTGTTTTTT. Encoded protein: CASSSDRVGAGELFF.

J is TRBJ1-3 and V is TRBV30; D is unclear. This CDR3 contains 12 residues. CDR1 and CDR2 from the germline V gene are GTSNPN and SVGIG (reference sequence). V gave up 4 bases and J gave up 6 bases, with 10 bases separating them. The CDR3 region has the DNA TGTGCCTGGAAACTAAGCGCAAACACCATATATTTT. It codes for CAWKLSANTIYF.

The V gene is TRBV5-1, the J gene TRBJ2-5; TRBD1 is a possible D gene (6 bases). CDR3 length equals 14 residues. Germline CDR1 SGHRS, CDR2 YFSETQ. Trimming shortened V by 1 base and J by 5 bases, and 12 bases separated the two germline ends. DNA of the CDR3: TGCGCCAGCAGCTTGAACCAGGGGTGGGAGACCCAGTACTTC. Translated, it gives CASSLNQGWETQYF.

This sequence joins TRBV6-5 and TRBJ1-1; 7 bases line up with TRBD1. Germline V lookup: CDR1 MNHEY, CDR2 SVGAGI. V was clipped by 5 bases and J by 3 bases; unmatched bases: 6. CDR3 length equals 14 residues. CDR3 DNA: TGTGCCAGCAGTCAGGGACAGACTTACACTGAAGCTTTCTTT. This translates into CASSQGQTYTEAFF.

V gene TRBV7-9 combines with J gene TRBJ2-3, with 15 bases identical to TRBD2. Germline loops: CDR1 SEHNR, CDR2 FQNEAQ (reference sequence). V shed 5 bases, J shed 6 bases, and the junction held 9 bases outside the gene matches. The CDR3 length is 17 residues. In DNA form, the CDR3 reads TGTGCCAGCAGCGCGGGCCTCGGGACTAGCGGGGGGGATACGCAGTATTTT. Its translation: CASSAGLGTSGGDTQYF.

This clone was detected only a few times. The CDR3 DNA is TGTGCCAGCAGCGCGGGGAGGGTTTGGACGCAGTATTTT. It is translated as CASSAGRVWTQYF. The chain joins TRBV3-1 (or the pseudogene TRBV3-2) to TRBJ2-3, with 7 bases fitting TRBD2. Trimming cost V 5 bases and J 9 bases; bases outside gene matches: 8. CDR3 length equals 13 residues. CDR1 and CDR2 from the germline V gene are LGHDT and YNNKEL (reference sequence).

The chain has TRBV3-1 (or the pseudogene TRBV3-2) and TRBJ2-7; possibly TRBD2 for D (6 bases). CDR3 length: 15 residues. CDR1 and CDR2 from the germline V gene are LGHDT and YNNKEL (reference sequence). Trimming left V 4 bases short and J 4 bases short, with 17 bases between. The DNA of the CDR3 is TGTGCCAGCAGCCGTCCCGGGGGAGGCGCGTACGAGCAGTACTTC. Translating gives CASSRPGGGAYEQYF.

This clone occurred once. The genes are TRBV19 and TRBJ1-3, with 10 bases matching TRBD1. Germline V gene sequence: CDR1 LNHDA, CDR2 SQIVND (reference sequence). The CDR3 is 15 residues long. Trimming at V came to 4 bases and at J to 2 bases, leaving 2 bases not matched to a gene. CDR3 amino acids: CASSKGTGAGNTIYF. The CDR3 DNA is TGTGCCAGTAGTAAGGGGACAGGGGCTGGAAACACCATATATTTT.

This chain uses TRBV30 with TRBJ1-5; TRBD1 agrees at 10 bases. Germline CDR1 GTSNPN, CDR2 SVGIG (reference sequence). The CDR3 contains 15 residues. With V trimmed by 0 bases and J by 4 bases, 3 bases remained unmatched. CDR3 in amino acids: CAWSVGTGANQPQHF. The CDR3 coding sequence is TGTGCCTGGAGTGTAGGGACAGGGGCTAATCAGCCCCAGCATTTT.